This T cell receptor (beta chain) was recovered during a study of T cell responses to AZD1222 COVID-19 vaccine. Study findings and constraints: It was only after the peak T cell response that any repertoires were sampled. Two AZD1222 doses significantly raised spike-specific TCR breadth and depth over controls. Donors were chiefly white British, with a greater number of females, and clonal diversity was perhaps underestimated.

Comments on this clone: Its matching antigen is unknown.

The table came from immunoSEQ multiplex PCR; TCRdb's copy has only in-frame clones and leaves some out. The sample includes approximately 150,000 clones, around 93% of them seen just once. This sequence was found in an adult in good health. Sequenced here: peripheral blood, sampled on day 0 of AZD1222 vaccination.

CDR3 sequence: CASSLARYTDTQYF. CDR3 sequence (DNA): TGTGCCAGCAGCTTGGCTAGATACACAGATACGCAGTATTTT. V usage is TRBV5-6 and J usage is TRBJ2-3; D unresolved. With 0 bases removed from V and 2 bases from J, the gap between germline ends came to 7 bases. Germline CDR1 and CDR2: SGHDT and YYEEEE. This CDR3 spans 14 amino acids.